The 21 T cell receptor beta chains given below trace back to one sample, sequenced in a study of response to subunit inactivated influenza vaccine. TCRdb re-analysed the RT-PCR reads in MiXCR, keeping a single row per CDR3 protein. The sample has 500,000 to 700,000 distinct CDR3 sequences, 20% to 25% seen once; the top ten hold 2.5% to 3.5%. The sample was also linked to a second study, of T cells expressing NK-cell markers. That paper notes: The TCR beta cDNA came from 5'RACE template switching with UMIs.

Sequencing used CD4+ T cells sorted from PBMCs, obtained 12 days after vaccination. These receptors were collected from a man between 45 and 60 years old who received an inactivated influenza vaccine.

The V call is TRBV4-3, the J call TRBJ1-4; no clear D. The CDR3 has 15 amino acids. Trimming shortened V by 0 bases and J by 8 bases, and 13 bases separated the two germline ends. Germline V gene lookup returns CDR1 LGHNA and CDR2 YSLEER. CDR3 nucleotides: TGCGCCAGCAGCCAAGATAGGCAACGTAGGGAAAAACTGTTTTTT. Translated: CASSQDRQRREKLFF.

In its sample, this clonotype was seen many times. The J gene is TRBJ1-3, the V gene TRBV5-6; D may be TRBD1 (5 bases). The CDR3 sequence is 18 residues long. Trimming removed 5 bases from V and 1 base from J, with 22 bases in between. Germline loops: CDR1 SGHDT, CDR2 YYEEEE. For the CDR3, the DNA is TGTGCCAGCAGATTTGGGATCCAGGGATGGGGATCTGGAAACACCATATATTTT. The encoded protein is CASRFGIQGWGSGNTIYF.

The chain uses TRBV10-3 and TRBJ2-1, with D perhaps TRBD2 (5 bases). Germline assignment: CDR1 ENHRY and CDR2 SYGVKD. Trimming took off 5 bases at V and 0 bases at J, with 11 bases between the two ends. The CDR3 length is 15 residues. The CDR3 nucleotides read TGTGCCATCAGTTCACTAGAAAGCTCCTACAATGAGCAGTTCTTC. Translation gives CAISSLESSYNEQFF.

The rearrangement links TRBV20-1 to TRBJ2-1, with D tentatively TRBD2 (5 bases). V was pared by 3 bases and J by 0 bases, with 15 bases between. The germline V gene has CDR1 DFQATT and CDR2 SNEGSKA (reference sequence). CDR3 length equals 16 residues. For the CDR3, the DNA is TGCAGTGCTAGCCCTCCCAGGACTCTCTCCTACAATGAGCAGTTCTTC. It specifies CSASPPRTLSYNEQFF.

The CDR3 DNA follows: TGTGCCAGCAGACCTAGCGGGGGGGCCGTTTACAATGAGCAGTTCTTC. Translated, it gives CASRPSGGAVYNEQFF. The chain carries TRBV6-2 or TRBV6-3 and TRBJ2-1; 12 bases agree with TRBD2. V dropped 6 bases and J dropped 4; count of bases not matched to a gene: 7. Germline assignment: CDR1 MNHEY and CDR2 SVGEGT. This CDR3 comprises 16 residues.

This clonotype was seen at least ten times. The rearrangement links TRBV4-3 to TRBJ1-2, with D perhaps matching TRBD1 (5 bases). The germline gives CDR1 LGHNA, CDR2 YSLEER. This CDR3 spans 15 amino acids. Between the trimmed V and J ends, which lost 0 bases and 1 base, there was a span of 9 bases. CDR3 protein: CASSQEPGSNYGYTF. CDR3 in DNA: TGCGCCAGCAGCCAAGAGCCAGGGAGTAACTATGGCTACACCTTC.

This clonotype was counted only a few times. This chain joins TRBV12-3 or TRBV12-4 and TRBJ1-6; 7 bases are shared with TRBD1. CDR3 size: 12 residues. With V trimmed by 5 bases and J by 13 bases, 5 bases remained unmatched. The CDR3 region has the DNA TGTGCCAGCAGTCCAGGGGGGGGCCCCCTCCACTTT. It yields the protein CASSPGGGPLHF.

There are a few counts of this clonotype. The rearrangement uses TRBV29-1 and TRBJ1-4; tentative D call: TRBD1 (6 bases). Trimming pared 6 bases from V and 3 bases from J, leaving 11 bases between. The CDR3 covers 13 residues. The germline V gene has CDR1 SQVTM and CDR2 ANQGSEA. The CDR3 protein is CSVQGVPNEKLFF. The CDR3 bases are TGCAGCGTACAGGGCGTGCCTAATGAAAAACTGTTTTTT.

V usage is TRBV6-5 and J usage is TRBJ2-7; D possibly uses TRBD1 or TRBD2 (5 bases each). V was clipped by 2 bases and J by 2 bases, with 13 bases between them. The germline V gene encodes CDR1 MNHEY and CDR2 SVGAGI. The CDR3 spans 15 residues. The CDR3 loop is CASSYLGDGPYEQYF. In nucleotides, the CDR3 is TGTGCCAGCAGTTACCTAGGGGACGGACCCTACGAGCAGTACTTC.

The V gene is TRBV5-6, the J gene TRBJ2-1, with TRBD2 matching 11 bases. In germline, CDR1 is SGHDT, CDR2 YYEEEE. This CDR3 is built from 15 residues. The junction had 6 bases not matched to a gene; V was cut back by 4 bases and J by 6 bases. The CDR3 loop is CASSELAGVSNEQFF. The CDR3 DNA follows: TGTGCCAGCAGCGAACTAGCGGGGGTCTCCAATGAGCAGTTCTTC.

This chain uses TRBV9 with TRBJ2-5; 12 nucleotides align to TRBD2. This CDR3 region has 16 residues. Germline V CDR1 and CDR2: SGDLS, YYNGEE. With 0 bases clipped from V and 7 bases from J, the junction kept 7 bases outside the gene matches. Here the CDR3 reads CASSVGTSGDSRTQYF. CDR3 DNA sequence: TGTGCCAGCAGCGTAGGGACTAGCGGGGACTCGAGGACCCAGTACTTC.

The chain has TRBV7-2 and TRBJ2-2, with unresolved D. V was cut by 5 bases and J by 1 base, with 8 bases left in between. This CDR3 has 14 amino acids. Looked up from germline, CDR1 is SGHTA and CDR2 is FQGNSA. The chain's CDR3 is CASSAAWNTGELFF. The CDR3 nucleotides read TGTGCCAGCAGCGCCGCATGGAACACCGGGGAGCTGTTTTTT.

This clonotype appeared a few times. This chain uses TRBV27 with TRBJ2-5; no clear D. CDR1 is MNHEY, CDR2 SMNVEV, per germline (reference sequence). V was pared by 0 bases and J by 5 bases, with 16 bases between. This CDR3 comprises 16 residues. CDR3 loop: CASSLSWQNLGETQYF. CDR3 sequence (DNA): TGTGCCAGCAGTTTATCATGGCAAAACCTGGGGGAGACCCAGTACTTC.

This chain connects TRBV4-2 to TRBJ1-1; unclear D gene. The V end was cut by 0 bases, the J end by 6 bases, with 8 bases between. The CDR3 covers 13 residues. Per germline, CDR1 LGHNA and CDR2 YNFKEQ. This CDR3 is CASSQDFVSEAFF. CDR3 in DNA: TGTGCCAGCAGCCAAGATTTTGTGTCTGAAGCTTTCTTT.

This clonotype has a handful of counts. The V and J genes are TRBV5-1 and TRBJ2-2, with 7 bases identical to TRBD1. J gave up 4 bases and V 4 bases, and 7 bases lay outside the gene matches. Germline assignment: CDR1 SGHRS and CDR2 YFSETQ. The CDR3 has 15 residues. The CDR3 spells CASSPGTVTTGELFF. The DNA of the CDR3 is TGCGCCAGCAGCCCCGGGACAGTGACCACCGGGGAGCTGTTTTTT.

The V call is TRBV29-1, the J call TRBJ2-1, with TRBD2 matching over 15 bases. Trimming took 6 bases from V and 8 from J; bases not matched to a gene: 5. Germline V CDR1 and CDR2: SQVTM, ANQGSEA. The CDR3 is 14 residues long. This CDR3 is CSVAGTSGRYEQFF. CDR3 in DNA: TGCAGCGTAGCCGGGACTAGCGGGAGGTATGAGCAGTTCTTC.

The chain employs TRBV5-1 and TRBJ2-5; 10 positions match TRBD2. The V and J ends lost 4 bases and 7 bases, in that order; junction bases with no gene match: 7. Germline V gives CDR1 SGHRS, CDR2 YFSETQ. The CDR3 consists of 14 residues. The CDR3 sequence: CASSVTSGEGTQYF. The DNA for the CDR3 is TGCGCCAGCAGCGTAACTAGCGGGGAAGGGACCCAGTACTTC.

The chain has TRBV3-1 and TRBJ2-7; the D is unclear. Germline V CDR1 and CDR2: LGHDT, YNNKEL (reference sequence). Trimming pared 4 bases from V and 4 bases from J, leaving 20 bases between. This CDR3 spans 16 amino acids. The CDR3 here is CASSPPPTVTRYEQYF. CDR3 bases: TGTGCCAGCAGCCCCCCCCCGACGGTGACCCGATACGAGCAGTACTTC.

This clonotype occurred many times. CDR3 DNA: TGTGCCAGCAGCTCACTTTCAATGAATTACAATGAGCAGTTCTTC. Translated: CASSSLSMNYNEQFF. The genes are TRBV7-2 and TRBJ2-1; no firm D call. Trimming left V 4 bases short and J 4 bases short, with 14 bases between. The CDR3 contains 15 residues. Germline CDR1 and CDR2: SGHTA and FQGNSA.

This chain connects TRBV6-5 to TRBJ2-1; 7 positions match TRBD2. Unmatched junction bases numbered 1, after V lost 2 bases and J lost 9 bases. The germline gives CDR1 MNHEY, CDR2 SVGAGI. The CDR3 length is 12 residues. The CDR3: CASSYGGSEQFF. Written as DNA, the CDR3 is TGTGCCAGCAGTTACGGCGGGAGTGAGCAGTTCTTC.

This chain links TRBV2 with TRBJ1-1; D is perhaps TRBD1 (5 bases). CDR1 is SNHLY, CDR2 FYNNEI, per germline. This CDR3 has 15 residues. V was clipped by 3 bases and J by 1 base, with 12 bases between them. Here the CDR3 reads CASSDHQGRNTEAFF. The CDR3 DNA sequence: TGTGCCAGCAGTGATCATCAGGGCAGGAACACTGAAGCTTTCTTT.